Listed below are T cell receptor beta chains from one sample, sequenced in a study of spatial heterogeneity in lung cancer. TCRdb re-analysed the 5' RACE reads in MiXCR, keeping a single row per CDR3 protein. The sample carries 2,500 to 3,000 distinct CDR3 sequences, around 12% recorded once. The sample here was lung tumor tissue, taken at surgery. The receptors stem from a male donor with early-stage non-small cell lung cancer. The CDR3 runs from the conserved cysteine through the conserved F or W. A D gene is named only where the DNA matches it firmly. Clone size is given for some rows only: seen once, a few or many times, or a class if the clone is expanded.

clone size	V gene	J gene	D gene	CDR3 DNA	CDR3 protein
medium-sized	TRBV6-5	TRBJ1-1	NA	TGTGCCAGCAGTTACGGGGACCTGGGCACTGAAGCTTTCTTT	CASSYGDLGTEAFF
many	TRBV12-3/TRBV12-4	TRBJ2-5	TRBD2	TGTGCCAGCAGTTTAGTTGCTAGCGGGAGAGGAGAGACCCAGTACTTC	CASSLVASGRGETQYF
NA	TRBV29-1	TRBJ2-1	NA	TGCAGCGTTGGAGCCGGATATGAGCAGTTCTTC	CSVGAGYEQFF
medium-sized	TRBV18	TRBJ1-1	NA	TGTGCCAGCTCTGGGCCTGGAGGCACTGAAGCTTTCTTT	CASSGPGGTEAFF
medium-sized	TRBV19	TRBJ2-5	TRBD2	TGTGCCAGTAGTACGAGGGTGGGGACTAGCGTTCTGTACTTC	CASSTRVGTSVLYF
large	TRBV2	TRBJ1-5	TRBD1	TGTGCCAGCAGAGCCACAGGGGTAGGGCCCCAGCATTTT	CASRATGVGPQHF
medium-sized	TRBV20-1	TRBJ1-6	NA	TGCAGTGGACCGGACGATTCACCCCTCCACTTT	CSGPDDSPLHF
medium-sized	TRBV28	TRBJ2-1	TRBD2	TGTGCCAGCAGACAAACTAGCGGGAGGGCGTATGAGCAGTTCTTC	CASRQTSGRAYEQFF
few	TRBV11-1	TRBJ2-7	NA	TGTGCCAGCACCCGCACCGGGGTCTACGAGCAGTACTTC	CASTRTGVYEQYF
medium-sized	TRBV4-3	TRBJ1-5	NA	TGCGCCAGCAGCCAAGAACAGAATCAGCCCCAGCATTTT	CASSQEQNQPQHF
few	TRBV7-9	TRBJ1-2	NA	TGTGCCAGCAGCCTAGAACACGATAACTATGGCTACACCTTC	CASSLEHDNYGYTF
medium-sized	TRBV12-2	TRBJ2-3	NA	TGTGCAAGTCCCACCCGGGCCATCACAGATACGCAGTATTTT	CASPTRAITDTQYF
hyperexpanded	TRBV13	TRBJ2-2	NA	TGTGCCAGCAGCCCCCCATACACCGGGGAGCTGTTTTTT	CASSPPYTGELFF
medium-sized	TRBV20-1	TRBJ1-2	NA	TGCACGAGGGCGGAGGACTATGGCTACACCTTC	CTRAEDYGYTF
medium-sized	TRBV13	TRBJ2-6	NA	TGTGCCAGCAGCCGGGACAGCGGGAGCTCTGGGGCCAACGTCCTGACTTTC	CASSRDSGSSGANVLTF
many	TRBV12-3/TRBV12-4	TRBJ1-2	NA	TGTGCCAGCAGTCTATCCCCTTCGGAGCGGGGGAAGGGCTACACCTTC	CASSLSPSERGKGYTF
few	TRBV9	TRBJ2-3	TRBD2	TGTGCCAGCAGCGTAGCTAATAGCGGGAGCCCAGATACGCAGTATTTT	CASSVANSGSPDTQYF
medium-sized	TRBV5-1	TRBJ2-3	NA	TGCGCCAGCAGTCCAGAGGTAACAGATACGCAGTATTTT	CASSPEVTDTQYF
medium-sized	TRBV4-3	TRBJ2-1	TRBD2	TGCGCCAGCAGCCAAGAAGGGGTTCTAAGCGGGGGCCTCTTCAATGAGCAGTTCTTC	CASSQEGVLSGGLFNEQFF
few	TRBV7-9	TRBJ1-5	TRBD1	TGTGCCAGCAGCCCGACAGGGCCAGGCAATCAGCCCCAGCATTTT	CASSPTGPGNQPQHF
many	TRBV5-1	TRBJ1-2	TRBD1	TGCGCCAGCAACGCGGGACAGGGAGTCTATGGCTACACCTTC	CASNAGQGVYGYTF
medium-sized	TRBV29-1	TRBJ1-2	NA	TGCAGCGTTGATGGGAGCTATGGCTACACCTTC	CSVDGSYGYTF
many	TRBV11-1	TRBJ2-1	TRBD2	TGTGCCAGCAGCTTTCAGACTAGCGGGGGGGCAAATGAGCAGTTCTTC	CASSFQTSGGANEQFF
medium-sized	TRBV25-1	TRBJ2-3	TRBD2	TGTGCCAGCGGCGTTGGAGCGGGGGATACAGATACGCAGTATTTT	CASGVGAGDTDTQYF
many	TRBV29-1	TRBJ1-2	NA	TGCAGCGTACTGACAGATGGCTACACCTTC	CSVLTDGYTF
many	TRBV7-9	TRBJ1-2	NA	TGTGCCAGCAGAGGGGGGCCCTATGGCTACACCTTC	CASRGGPYGYTF
medium-sized	TRBV7-2	TRBJ1-6	TRBD1	TGTGCCAGCAGCTTATACGGGACAGGGGTTAATTCACCCCTCCACTTT	CASSLYGTGVNSPLHF
few	TRBV28	TRBJ1-4	NA	TGTGCCAGCACCCTGAATGAAAAACTGTTTTTT	CASTLNEKLFF
medium-sized	TRBV7-2	TRBJ2-5	NA	TGTGCCAGCAGCCCCTGGTCCGGGGAGACCCAGTACTTC	CASSPWSGETQYF
medium-sized	TRBV23-1	TRBJ2-7	NA	TGCGCCAGCAGTCCCCAGGGTGTTCCCTACGAGCAGTACTTC	CASSPQGVPYEQYF
medium-sized	TRBV7-9	TRBJ2-3	TRBD1	TGTGCCAGCAGCTCGTCAAACCCCGGGACAGACCTTTTGTATCATACGCAGTATTTT	CASSSSNPGTDLLYHTQYF
medium-sized	TRBV7-2	TRBJ2-7	NA	TGTGCCAGCAGCTCAAACGCGGGGTACGAGCAGTACTTC	CASSSNAGYEQYF
NA	TRBV20-1	TRBJ1-2	NA	TGCAGTGCTAGCCAAGGGGTATCTAACTATGGCTACACCTTC	CSASQGVSNYGYTF
medium-sized	TRBV7-6	TRBJ2-7	NA	TGTGCCAGCAGCTTAGAGGCCTACATTGACGAGCAGTACTTC	CASSLEAYIDEQYF
medium-sized	TRBV14	TRBJ1-5	NA	TGTGCCAGCAGCCAAGACTGGGGTCAGCCCCAGCATTTT	CASSQDWGQPQHF
medium-sized	TRBV10-2	TRBJ2-1	NA	TGCGCCAGCAGTGAGTCACCCCCAACGGTGAGCTCCTACAATGAGCAGTTCTTC	CASSESPPTVSSYNEQFF
NA	TRBV12-3/TRBV12-4	TRBJ2-2	TRBD2	TGTGCCAGCTCTGACGGCCATAAGCTGGGAGGGTTAGCCAGCGGGGAGCTGTTTTTT	CASSDGHKLGGLASGELFF
large	TRBV7-9	TRBJ2-3	NA	TGTGCCAGCGGCCCCGGCAGCACAGATACGCAGTATTTT	CASGPGSTDTQYF
NA	TRBV6-5	TRBJ2-7	NA	TGTGCCAGCAGTTACCGCACAACCTACGAGCAGTACTTC	CASSYRTTYEQYF
few	TRBV18	TRBJ2-5	NA	TGTGCCAGCTCACCATCAGAGACCCAGTACTTC	CASSPSETQYF
many	TRBV10-3	TRBJ1-6	TRBD1	TGTGCCATCAGTGCCTTGGACAGGGGGGATTCACCCCTCCACTTT	CAISALDRGDSPLHF
medium-sized	TRBV4-3	TRBJ2-4	NA	TGCGCCAGCAGCCTCCAGGGCCCAGGAAACATTCAGTACTTC	CASSLQGPGNIQYF
NA	TRBV7-9	TRBJ2-1	NA	TGTGCCAGCAGCCCATCAACGTACAATGAGCAGTTCTTC	CASSPSTYNEQFF
many	TRBV12-3/TRBV12-4	TRBJ2-5	TRBD2	TGTGCCAGCAGCCCTAGCGGGGGGTCAGAGACCCAGTACTTC	CASSPSGGSETQYF
medium-sized	TRBV12-3/TRBV12-4	TRBJ1-5	TRBD1	TGTGCCAGCAGTTTAGGGACAGGAGGTCAGCCCCAGCATTTT	CASSLGTGGQPQHF
medium-sized	TRBV13	TRBJ2-5	NA	TGTGCCAGCAGCTTAAACGGAGAGGAGACCCAGTACTTC	CASSLNGEETQYF
many	TRBV7-8	TRBJ2-3	TRBD2	TGTGCCAGCAGCTTAGCGCCCCAGCGGGGAAGCACAGATACGCAGTATTTT	CASSLAPQRGSTDTQYF
large	TRBV20-1	TRBJ2-5	NA	TGCAGTGCTCCGGGCAGGGTCGGGGAGACCCAGTACTTC	CSAPGRVGETQYF
medium-sized	TRBV6-1	TRBJ1-6	NA	TGTGCCACCGCCAGGGAAGAAGGTTCACCCCTCCACTTT	CATAREEGSPLHF
medium-sized	TRBV2	TRBJ2-1	TRBD2	TGTGCCAGCAGTGGTGGACTAGCGGCTTACAATGAGCAGTTCTTC	CASSGGLAAYNEQFF
medium-sized	TRBV7-2	TRBJ1-1	TRBD1	TGTGCCAGCAGCTTAGCGCAGGGGGCGTTAGGAACTGAAGCTTTCTTT	CASSLAQGALGTEAFF
medium-sized	TRBV19	TRBJ2-4	NA	TGTGCCAGTAGCCTGGGACCCGACGGAAACATTCAGTACTTC	CASSLGPDGNIQYF
medium-sized	TRBV5-5	TRBJ1-5	NA	TGTGCCAGCAGCTTGCAGGACAATCAGCCCCAGCATTTT	CASSLQDNQPQHF
NA	TRBV29-1	TRBJ2-7	NA	TGCAGCGTTGAGGGCCAGGGGATAGAGCAGTACTTC	CSVEGQGIEQYF
medium-sized	TRBV5-1	TRBJ2-5	TRBD2	TGCGCCAGCAGCCAGACTAGCGGGGGCTCTGAGACCCAGTACTTC	CASSQTSGGSETQYF
NA	TRBV18	TRBJ2-2	NA	TGTGCCAGCTCACCACCTGGAGGGTCCGGGGAGCTGTTTTTT	CASSPPGGSGELFF
NA	TRBV29-1	TRBJ2-1	TRBD2	TGCAGCGTTGAAATCTCTCTAGCGGGATCCTACAATGAGCAGTTCTTC	CSVEISLAGSYNEQFF
few	TRBV6-1	TRBJ2-3	NA	TGTGCCAGCAGTGAGTTTATGATTAGCACAGATACGCAGTATTTT	CASSEFMISTDTQYF